These 5 T cell receptor beta chains were sequenced from one sample in a study of metastatic and nonmetastatic thyroid tumors. Prior to thyroid surgery, none of the patients had received any treatment. TCRdb re-analyzed the PCR reads through MiXCR. The sample shows tens of thousands of clones, about 18% of them seen only once. Sequencing input: blood. These receptors came from a male donor with papillary thyroid cancer or a benign thyroid nodule (not recorded which). Some clones in this sample may be carry-over from other donors' samples.

This chain joins TRBV6-5 and TRBJ2-7; no clear D gene. The V end was cut by 0 bases, the J end by 4 bases, with 19 bases between. This CDR3 is 17 amino acids long. Germline V lookup: CDR1 MNHEY, CDR2 SVGAGI. The CDR3 loop is CASSYSPLWGQTYEQYF. The CDR3 DNA is TGTGCCAGCAGTTACTCACCTTTATGGGGTCAAACATACGAGCAGTACTTC.

At least ten counts were recorded for this clone. V gene TRBV10-1 combines with J gene TRBJ2-7; TRBD1 might be the D (6 bases). The CDR3 has 14 amino acids. Per germline, CDR1 WNHNN and CDR2 SYGVQD (reference sequence). V was trimmed by 4 bases and J by 5 bases, leaving 15 bases between them. Written as DNA, the CDR3 is TGCGCCAGCAGTGTAGACGGGACAAACCACGAGCAGTACTTC. Its protein product is CASSVDGTNHEQYF.

By sample fraction, this clone is medium-sized. DNA of the CDR3: TGTGCCAGCAGGGAGACAGGGAGACTTAATTCACCCCTCCACTTT. It codes for CASRETGRLNSPLHF. The rearrangement joins TRBV6-1 to TRBJ1-6; TRBD1 matches at 7 bases. This CDR3 has 15 amino acids. In germline, CDR1 is MNHNS, CDR2 SASEGT. V trimming: 6 bases; J trimming: 6 bases; junction bases outside the gene matches: 8.

The V and J genes are TRBV7-3 and TRBJ2-7, with D perhaps TRBD2 (5 bases). This CDR3 comprises 14 residues. CDR1 and CDR2 from the germline V gene are SGHTA and FQGTGA. With 1 base removed from V and 3 bases from J, the gap between germline ends came to 10 bases. CDR3 amino acids: CASSLKDWLYEQYF. CDR3 bases: TGTGCCAGCAGCTTAAAGGACTGGCTCTACGAGCAGTACTTC.

V gene TRBV12-3 or TRBV12-4 combines with J gene TRBJ2-7, with TRBD2 as a possible D gene (5 bases). The CDR3 has 14 amino acids. V lost 5 bases, J lost 3 bases, and 14 bases lay in between. The CDR3 DNA reads TGTGCCAGCAGTCGGGCTGCGGGCAACTACGAGCAGTACTTC. Its translation: CASSRAAGNYEQYF.